This entry lists 20 T cell receptor beta chains sequenced from one sample in a study of T cell clusters in autoimmune cytopenias. TRB amplification used approximately 250 ng of peripheral blood genomic DNA. TRB was amplified by touch-down multiplex PCR, primer pools A and B combined. TCRdb reprocessed the multiplex PCR reads and stores each CDR3 protein as one record, lacking DNA. The table lists 5,000 to 6,500 distinct CDR3 sequences, with approximately 8% in the top ten. The sample also formed part of further work on T cell repertoires in aging, cancer and after chemotherapy.

Sequencing input: peripheral blood. These receptors originate from a human donor in good health.

The chain is built from TRBV7-9 and TRBJ2-2. This CDR3 spans 12 amino acids. Per the germline V gene, CDR1 is SEHNR and CDR2 is FQNEAQ (reference sequence). CDR3 amino acids: CASSSDTGELFF.

This chain uses TRBV5-1 with TRBJ2-2; TCRdb lists TRBD1, though no DNA is available to test this call. The CDR3 loop spans 15 amino acids. Per the germline V gene, CDR1 is SGHRS and CDR2 is YFSETQ. This CDR3 reads CASSSRGQNTGELFF.

CDR3 residues: CASSIIGLNTEAFF. The rearrangement uses TRBV19 and TRBJ1-1. CDR1 and CDR2 from the germline V gene are LNHDA and SQIVND (reference sequence). This CDR3 is built from 14 residues.

This clonotype is labeled medium-sized based on frequency. The chain has TRBV6-5 and TRBJ2-7; TCRdb designates TRBD1, a call that cannot be tested without DNA. The CDR3 contains 12 residues. Looked up from germline, CDR1 is MNHEY and CDR2 is SVGAGI. This chain's CDR3 is CASSGQGYEQYF.

The V call is TRBV6-5, the J call TRBJ2-1; TCRdb gives TRBD1 as the D gene, but with no DNA this cannot be confirmed. This CDR3 spans 15 amino acids. The germline gives CDR1 MNHEY, CDR2 SVGAGI. This CDR3 reads CASSSLTGFGSEQFF.

The chain employs TRBV6-5 and TRBJ2-7; TCRdb designates TRBD1, a call that cannot be tested without DNA. CDR1 MNHEY and CDR2 SVGAGI come from the germline V gene. This CDR3 contains 14 residues. The CDR3 reads CASRDSISSYEQYF.

V and J are TRBV6-5 and TRBJ2-3; TCRdb names TRBD2, which stays unverified in the absence of DNA. The germline gives CDR1 MNHEY, CDR2 SVGAGI. This CDR3 region has 18 residues. CDR3 protein: CASSPKNYGGSYTDTQYF.

This clonotype counts as medium-sized by frequency. The chain employs TRBV11-3 and TRBJ2-7; the TRBD1 assignment by TCRdb is unverifiable without DNA. In germline, CDR1 is SGHNT, CDR2 YENEEA. The CDR3 is 17 residues long. The CDR3 is CASTPGVTRDSSYEQYF.

The V and J genes are TRBV5-6 and TRBJ2-6; TCRdb's D call, TRBD1, is unchecked because there is no DNA. Germline V gene lookup returns CDR1 SGHDT and CDR2 YYEEEE. The CDR3 is 16 residues long. This CDR3 is CASSRKQGFGANVLTF.

The chain has TRBV19 and TRBJ1-4; checking the TCRdb D call of TRBD1 is not possible without DNA. Germline lookup yields CDR1 LNHDA and CDR2 SQIVND (reference sequence). The CDR3 consists of 15 residues. The CDR3 reads CASSIEGAISEKLFF.

This clonotype ranks as medium-sized in terms of frequency. The gene calls are TRBV6-5 and TRBJ2-3. Germline CDR1 is MNHEY and CDR2 is SVGAGI. The CDR3 length is 13 residues. The CDR3: CASSYERRDTQYF.

The rearrangement uses TRBV5-6 and TRBJ2-7; TCRdb outputs TRBD1, but without DNA this stays unchecked. Germline loops: CDR1 SGHDT, CDR2 YYEEEE. This CDR3 is 15 amino acids long. The CDR3 spells CASSRGVTDFYEQYF.

This clonotype registers medium-sized by frequency. This sequence joins TRBV27 and TRBJ2-5. This CDR3 has 11 residues. CDR1 and CDR2 (germline): MNHEY, SMNVEV (reference sequence). The CDR3 region is CASSSQETQYF.

This chain uses TRBV10-2 with TRBJ1-4. Per the germline V gene, CDR1 is WSHSY and CDR2 is SAAADI. CDR3 length: 11 amino acids. The chain's CDR3 is CASRSTDKLFF.

V usage is TRBV6-2 or TRBV6-3 and J usage is TRBJ1-5. Germline-derived CDR1 and CDR2 are MNHEY and SVGEGT. The CDR3 is 12 residues long. CDR3 region: CASSRPNQPQHF.

V is TRBV19 and J is TRBJ2-7. Germline lookup yields CDR1 LNHDA and CDR2 SQIVND (reference sequence). The CDR3 totals 12 residues. The CDR3 is CASSINSYEQYF.

The J gene is TRBJ1-2, the V gene TRBV6-5; absent DNA, TCRdb's TRBD1 call cannot be checked. Per germline, CDR1 MNHEY and CDR2 SVGAGI. The CDR3 is 12 amino acids. The CDR3 protein is CASSRQGDGYTF.

This rearrangement joins TRBV5-6 to TRBJ2-5; the TRBD2 assignment by TCRdb is unverifiable without DNA. Germline loops: CDR1 SGHDT, CDR2 YYEEEE. The CDR3 loop spans 14 amino acids. This CDR3 reads CASRPGVAEETQYF. Filled out from reference TRBV5-6 and TRBJ2-5, the complete variable domain reads DAGVTQSPTHLIKTRGQQVTLRCSPKSGHDTVSWYQQALGQGPQFIFQYYEEEERQRGNFPDRFSGHQFPNYSSELNVNALLLGDSALYLCASRPGVAEETQYFGPGTRLLVL.

This clonotype ranks as medium-sized in terms of frequency. The chain employs TRBV5-6 and TRBJ2-5; the D gene TCRdb calls, TRBD2, cannot be checked with no DNA. Germline-derived CDR1 and CDR2 are SGHDT and YYEEEE. The CDR3 contains 14 residues. The CDR3 loop reads CASSLGDWSETQYF.

The gene calls are TRBV5-4 and TRBJ2-3; the D gene TCRdb calls, TRBD1, cannot be checked with no DNA. This CDR3 has 16 amino acids. CDR1 and CDR2 (germline): SGHNT, YYREEE (reference sequence). The CDR3 loop is CASSLPFRGGTDTQYF.